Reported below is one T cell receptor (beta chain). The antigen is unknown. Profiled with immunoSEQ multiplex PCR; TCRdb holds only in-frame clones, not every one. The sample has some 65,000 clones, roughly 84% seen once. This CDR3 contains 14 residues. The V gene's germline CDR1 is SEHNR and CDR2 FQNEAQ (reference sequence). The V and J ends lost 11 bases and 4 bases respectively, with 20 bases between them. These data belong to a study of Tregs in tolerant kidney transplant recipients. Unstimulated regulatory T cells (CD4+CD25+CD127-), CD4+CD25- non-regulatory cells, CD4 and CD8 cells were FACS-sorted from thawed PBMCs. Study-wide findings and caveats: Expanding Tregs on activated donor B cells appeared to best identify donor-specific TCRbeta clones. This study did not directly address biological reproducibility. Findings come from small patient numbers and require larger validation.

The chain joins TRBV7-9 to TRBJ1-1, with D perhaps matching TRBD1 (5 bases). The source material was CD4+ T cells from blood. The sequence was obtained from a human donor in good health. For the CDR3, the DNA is TGTGCCGCGCGCCGAGTGGAGGGGCTCACTGAAGCTTTCTTT. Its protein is CAARRVEGLTEAFF.